The 7 T cell receptor beta chains below come from one sample, sequenced in a study of blood T cell repertoires in COVID-19. The data were produced by immunoSEQ multiplex PCR, yet TCRdb's version contains in-frame clones alone and is incomplete. The sample has a few hundred thousand clones; approximately 84% are singletons. Source material: PBMCs or T cells enriched from blood (not recorded which). These receptors all come from a woman in her twenties or thirties who had recovered from COVID-19.

In DNA, the CDR3 is TGTGCCAGCAGCCAAGGGGGCAGAAGCAATCAGCCCCAGCATTTT. Its translation: CASSQGGRSNQPQHF. The chain uses TRBV3-1 (or the pseudogene TRBV3-2) and TRBJ1-5; weak D call: TRBD1 (5 bases). CDR1 is LGHDT, CDR2 YNNKEL, per germline (reference sequence). The V end was cut by 1 base, the J end by 1 base, with 8 bases between. The CDR3 loop spans 15 amino acids.

The chain employs TRBV19 and TRBJ2-3; maybe TRBD1 (5 bases). CDR3 size: 12 residues. Germline V CDR1 and CDR2: LNHDA, SQIVND (reference sequence). With 6 bases removed from V and 5 bases from J, the gap between germline ends came to 9 bases. As DNA, the CDR3 is TGTGCCAGTAGCGACAGAGGAGATACGCAGTATTTT. It is translated as CASSDRGDTQYF.

The V call is TRBV2, the J call TRBJ1-1; D not resolved. Germline CDR1 and CDR2: SNHLY and FYNNEI. V gave up 10 bases and J gave up 2 bases, with 14 bases separating them. The CDR3 runs to 13 residues. The CDR3 nucleotides are TGTGCCACCAAAAACGAGGGAAACACTGAAGCTTTCTTT. It yields the protein CATKNEGNTEAFF.

CDR3 nucleotides: TGTGCCACCGTTACTCGCGCCCTTGTGGATGAAAAACTGTTTTTT. Amino acid sequence: CATVTRALVDEKLFF. V gene TRBV15 combines with J gene TRBJ1-4; D unclear. Trimming removed 8 bases at V and 6 bases at J, with 19 bases between. This CDR3 has 15 amino acids. The germline CDR1 and CDR2 sequences are LNHNV and YYDKDF (reference sequence). Supplemented by reference TRBV15 and TRBJ1-4, the full variable domain reads DAMVIQNPRYQVTQFGKPVTLSCSQTLNHNVMYWYQQKSSQAPKLLFHYYDKDFNNEADTPDNFQSRRPNTSFCFLDIRSPGLGDTAMYLCATVTRALVDEKLFFGSGTQLSVL.

The V call is TRBV14, the J call TRBJ2-3; the match to TRBD2 covers 10 bases. Unmatched junction bases numbered 0, after V lost 2 bases and J lost 1 base. Germline CDR1 SGHDN, CDR2 FVKESK. The CDR3 contains 15 residues. The CDR3 is CASSQLAGGTDTQYF. The CDR3, as DNA: TGTGCCAGCAGCCAACTAGCGGGGGGCACAGATACGCAGTATTTT.

The rearrangement joins TRBV15 to TRBJ2-5; D is uncertain. V dropped 5 bases and J dropped 2 bases, with 18 bases sitting between them. CDR3 size: 16 residues. Germline V gives CDR1 LNHNV, CDR2 YYDKDF (reference sequence). The CDR3 protein is CATSGPSMGPQETQYF. The CDR3 region has the DNA TGTGCCACCAGCGGTCCCAGTATGGGCCCTCAAGAGACCCAGTACTTC. Using reference TRBV15 and TRBJ2-5 for the parts outside the CDR3, the full variable domain is DAMVIQNPRYQVTQFGKPVTLSCSQTLNHNVMYWYQQKSSQAPKLLFHYYDKDFNNEADTPDNFQSRRPNTSFCFLDIRSPGLGDTAMYLCATSGPSMGPQETQYFGPGTRLLVL.

In this sample, this clone turned up once. The CDR3 reads CATSDRAQGSYEQYF. DNA of the CDR3: TGTGCCACCAGCGATAGGGCGCAGGGTTCCTACGAGCAGTACTTC. The rearrangement links TRBV6-6 to TRBJ2-7, with D perhaps matching TRBD1 (5 bases). Trimming stripped 10 bases from V and 1 base from J, with 20 bases between. Germline loops: CDR1 MNHNY, CDR2 SVGAGI (reference sequence). The CDR3 extends over 15 amino acids.